This T cell receptor (beta chain) stems from a study of cytomegalovirus exposure and HLA in healthy donors listed by TCRdb under 2017. General notes on the study: According to an earlier analysis of a few hundred of the donors, about 179 million T cells yielded roughly 110 million unique TCR beta sequences and 250 to 350 Gb of sequence data. An early release that covered roughly 600 HLA-typed donors contained about 300 gigabases of sequencing data and around 80 million unique TCR sequences. Of the 300 to 500 genotyped donors, 75% to 85% were placed in the genetic ancestry cluster associated with self-reported Caucasian donors. The study was designed to test whether signatures of past pathogen exposure could be identified by cataloging public T cell receptors. Using immunosequencing, the study profiled T cell repertoires from 550 to 750 subjects and related those repertoires to cytomegalovirus serostatus. Along with the roughly 700-subject first cohort, a separate validation cohort of approximately 110 different subjects was used. To predict cytomegalovirus infection status, the study brought together high-throughput TCR immunosequencing, statistical association of individual TCRs with disease status, and machine learning. To study patterns of TCR occurrence, a later analysis re-analyzed previously published TCR beta repertoires from around 700 donors and added high-resolution HLA genotyping. In the later analysis, no new phenotypic data were used to find candidate immune exposures; instead, reliance was placed on TCR beta sequences and their occurrence across donors. An earlier analysis of several hundred of the donors applied high-throughput TCR beta sequencing to assess whether each TCR beta V gene segment acted as functional or pseudogenic. Alongside the repertoire data, information on donor age, sex, ethnicity and CMV serostatus was compiled. Genome-wide SNP genotypes for about three fifths of the roughly 670 donors were used in a later genetic analysis, which treated that subset as a discovery cohort. Every discovery cohort repertoire had been produced on one sequencing platform. HLA typing included class I and class II loci at four-digit resolution. The number of donors typed differed by locus, with roughly 620-640 for A, B, C, DRB1 and DQB1, around 500 for DQA1, 600 to 610 for DPA1, and around 450 for DPB1. Roughly five DR-DQ haplotypes were treated as single units for association and clustering because of strong linkage in the cohort. Across 300 to 500 genotyped donors of the cohort, an average of about 240,000 unique TCR beta nucleotide sequences per donor were sequenced, and roughly 17% of those sequences were non-productive. What the work shows at the level of the full study, not this receptor alone: A total of roughly 160 TCR beta chains were listed by the study as associated with cytomegalovirus. A few of the identified cytomegalovirus-associated TCR beta chains were confirmed in vitro to be specific for cytomegalovirus antigens. A group of highly shared sequence variants was considered likely to be a technical artifact of the sequencing pipeline. The classifier was reported to diagnose cytomegalovirus status with high specificity and sensitivity in both the original and validation cohorts. A later analysis reported that several top co-occurrence clusters appeared linked to parvovirus B19, influenza, CMV and Epstein-Barr virus. Because counts were too low, some 16 rarely observed V segments, including chromosome 9 orphons, were excluded from the earlier analysis of roughly 580 of the donors. Roughly uniform sequencing depth across donors was assumed in presence/absence analyses, although this assumption may not hold. Correlated functional status among segregating V segments might be attributable to linkage disequilibrium, but an unknown experimental factor could not be ruled out. While some public TCRs were present in many individuals, most TCR sequences turned up only very rarely across donors. The 87-base-pair reads could not distinguish some IMGT-functional V segments, including TRBV6-2 and TRBV6-3, so those segments were excluded. The only immune exposure information available for the cohort was CMV serostatus. Assigning TCR associations to individual alleles was difficult when HLA alleles, especially DR and DQ, strongly co-occurred. An association between a missense DCLRE1C variant and V-gene and J-gene trimming of TCR beta chains was found in a later genetic analysis and replicated in an independent cohort. In a later analysis, HLA-associated TCR beta chains showed more clonal expansion and lower generation probabilities than non-associated chains that were equally common. An earlier analysis of some 560 of the donors showed that most TCR beta V segments appeared in productive rearrangements either about 87% or about 30% of the time, which broadly matched IMGT annotations. Specific HLA alleles were associated with more than 15,000 TCR beta sequences at a false discovery rate of 0.05 in a later analysis. In a later analysis, most CMV-associated TCR beta chains were found to appear HLA-restricted, with HLA associations seemingly driven largely by CMV exposure. A further reported finding was that TCR beta sequences accurately predicted the HLA-A and HLA-B alleles for most subjects in the first cohort. A later genetic analysis reported fewer N-insertions in productive TCRs among donors in an Asian-associated ancestry cluster than the roughly 620-donor mean. A later analysis found that TCR association rates varied across HLA loci, with DRB1 alleles showing the most associated TCRs and HLA-C alleles the fewest. In this cohort, only TCR beta chains were sequenced, and detectable features were limited by the absence of alpha or paired-chain data. The authors suggested that the approach could potentially be generalized to other disease states and immunological phenotypes. Because HLA typing was unavailable for some donors at each locus, only the typed subset was used in association tests.

From cysteine to phenylalanine, the CDR3 is 14 amino acids long. The DNA shown is the 42-base CDR3, in frame from base 1. The germline V gene supplies CDR1 MNHEY and CDR2 SVGAGI. At the junction V is shortened by 5 bases and J by 4 bases, with 11 bases in between. Concerning this clone itself: Its cognate antigen has yet to be identified. No base-level quality is on record; no much larger clone is a single base apart.

The method behind the library was the immunoSEQ multiplex PCR assay. A mixture of 60 forward primers for TCR Vbeta segments and 13 reverse primers for TCR Jbeta segments was used in the multiplex PCR. A multiplex PCR assay on genomic DNA amplified the CDR3 region of rearranged TCR beta genes. The Illumina HiSeq System was used to sequence the amplified TCR beta libraries as 87-base-pair reads. The authors' analysis ran thus. In a later analysis, 80 million or so unique TCR beta chains were counted across the 666 repertoires, and roughly 11 million of these chains were shared by at least two donors. A nearest-neighbor algorithm error-corrected the raw reads and collapsed the reads into unique sequences, merging closely related sequences to remove PCR and sequencing errors. To assign V, D and J gene segments, CDR3 sequences were aligned to IMGT reference sequences. For a sequence to be retained, at least a six-nucleotide match to both a V gene segment and a J gene segment was required. A rearrangement counted as productive if the CDR3 had no stop codons and remained in frame with V and J, and every other rearrangement counted as non-productive. CDR3 was defined according to IMGT convention as the region running from the second conserved V-encoded cysteine to the conserved J-encoded phenylalanine. The earlier analysis of roughly 590 of the donors excluded any sequence lacking an unambiguous match to a single V gene segment. An earlier analysis of fewer than 650 of the donors classified V segments as functional when productive rearrangements were above 56.7% and as segregating when the standard deviation between donors was above 5%. A statistical classification framework was built for diagnosing cytomegalovirus status from the catalog of TCR beta chain sequences. V and J gene assignment, in a later analysis, came from comparing TCR nucleotide sequences with IMGT/GENE-DB human TR gene sequences. In a later analysis, CDR3 sequences and most-parsimonious VDJ recombination scenarios were assigned using the TCRdist pipeline. A later analysis defined each TCR beta chain by its CDR3 amino acid sequence plus V-gene family, and excluded reads lacking a unique V-gene family. In a later analysis, 500 to 700 highly shared, low-generation-probability nucleotide sequences were removed to address suspected cross-contamination and a sequencing artifact. In a later analysis, a clonal expansion index was calculated for each public chain from normalized within-repertoire ranks of inferred template counts. In a later analysis, generation probabilities were computed with a VDJ recombination model fitted to out-of-frame rearrangements, and the resulting probabilities were checked against IGoR. In a later analysis, TCR-TCR, TCR-HLA and TCR-CMV co-occurrence was scored with hypergeometric tests, and a repertoire-size bias correction was applied to TCR pairs. To estimate false discovery rates, a later analysis permuted the HLA or CMV assignments 20 times. In a later analysis, co-occurring TCRs were grouped using DBSCAN, and TCRdist sequence similarity was added for clustering within HLA-allele-positive subsets. Repertoires with fewer than 30,000 or more than 120,000 public chains were left out of co-occurrence clustering, as were roughly five repertoires with anomalous nucleotide sharing. The table was pulled from immuneACCESS by TCRdb, which kept in-frame rearrangements only. Such tables lose some clones; where checked, under half of the loss comes from unresolved V genes, and the rest has no known cause. The DNA was the basis for D and trimming; V, J and clone size are from that table. Recorded for this sample are about 160,000 clones; about four fifths of them occurred a single time. The ten top clones hold roughly 4.4% of the sample.

In total, 666 healthy bone marrow donors made up the cohort. At the time of sampling, every cohort member was nominally healthy, though immune exposures that went unrecorded were likely present. The donor was CMV seronegative and belonged to the group of 352 seronegative cohort members. A peripheral blood sample was provided by each donor, and peripheral blood mononuclear cells were used for TCR beta sequencing. The Qiagen DNeasy Blood Extraction Kit was used to extract genomic DNA from the blood cell samples. Sequenced input: PBMCs. This TCR derives from a man aged 25 to 45 in good health and CMV-seronegative. This receptor chain uses TRBV6-5 and TRBJ2-2, with the D segment identity uncertain. The bases are TGTGCCAGCAGTGGCGGAGCTACCACCGGGGAGCTGTTTTTT. Its coded protein is CASSGGATTGELFF.